The 32 T cell receptor beta chains reported below all come from one sample, sequenced in a study of neurological immune-mediated disorders. In TCRdb, the 5' RACE reads were re-called with MiXCR into one record per CDR3 protein. The sample gives over 60,000 distinct CDR3 sequences, less than 5.5% of which show up once; less than 2.5% is in the top ten. The specimen was PBMCs. All receptors derive from a woman in her 30s with multiple sclerosis.

This clonotype has more than one count but fewer than ten. This chain links TRBV20-1 with TRBJ1-2; tentatively, D is TRBD1 (6 bases). Trimming left V 0 bases short and J 2 bases short, with 13 bases between. Per the germline V gene, CDR1 is DFQATT and CDR2 is SNEGSKA (reference sequence). The CDR3 is made up of 15 amino acids. As DNA, the CDR3 is TGCAGTGCTAGAGATCTCGGGGGCTTAAACTATGGCTACACCTTC. Residues: CSARDLGGLNYGYTF.

This clonotype was recorded many times. A read error may explain this, as a much larger clone is one base away. The J gene is TRBJ1-1, the V gene TRBV25-1; D is perhaps TRBD1 (5 bases). The V and J ends lost 6 bases and 5 bases respectively, with 19 bases between them. Germline V gives CDR1 MGHDK, CDR2 SYGVNS. This CDR3 is 15 amino acids long. Written as DNA, the CDR3 is TGTGCCAGCAGCGTGTCAGGAAAGGGGAAGACTGAAGCTTTCTTT. This codes for CASSVSGKGKTEAFF. The variable domain in full, with the rest retrieved from reference TRBV25-1 and TRBJ1-1, is EADIYQTPRYLVIGTGKKITLECSQTMGHDKMYWYQQDPGMELHLIHYSYGVNSTEKGDLSSESTVSRIRTEHFPLTLESARPSHTSQYLCASSVSGKGKTEAFFGQGTRLTVV.

The table lists this clonotype with many counts. This rearrangement joins TRBV7-2 to TRBJ2-1; D might be TRBD2 (6 bases). This CDR3 contains 15 residues. CDR1 SGHTA and CDR2 FQGNSA come from the germline V gene. V was trimmed by 2 bases and J by 6 bases, leaving 14 bases between them. The CDR3 protein is CASSLYPSAPNEQFF. As DNA, the CDR3 is TGTGCCAGCAGCTTATACCCTAGCGCTCCCAATGAGCAGTTCTTC.

On this clonotype: A much larger clone lies one base from this, so it may be a read error. The chain couples TRBV27 to TRBJ2-7; D not certain. The ends were cut back, 10 bases at V and 0 bases at J, with 16 bases in the middle. The CDR3 consists of 14 residues. Germline V gene lookup returns CDR1 MNHEY and CDR2 SMNVEV (reference sequence). The CDR3 spells CANRDRRSSYEQYF. In DNA, the CDR3 is TGTGCCAACAGAGACCGAAGAAGCTCCTACGAGCAGTACTTC.

There are many counts of this clonotype. The rearrangement uses TRBV7-8 and TRBJ2-5; maybe TRBD2 (6 bases). The CDR3 is made up of 13 amino acids. The germline V gene has CDR1 SGHVS and CDR2 FQNEAQ. V gave up 4 bases and J gave up 6 bases, with 12 bases separating them. The CDR3 protein is CASSWRGWQTQYF. The CDR3 DNA sequence: TGTGCCAGCAGCTGGAGGGGATGGCAGACCCAGTACTTC.

Many counts were recorded for this clonotype. V gene TRBV7-9 combines with J gene TRBJ2-7, with TRBD2 matching 13 bases. The CDR3 is made up of 19 amino acids. V shed 3 bases and J 0 bases; nucleotides not matched to a gene: 11. Germline values: CDR1 SEHNR, CDR2 FQNEAQ (reference sequence). CDR3: CASSFFGQTSGGSSYEQYV. CDR3 coding DNA: TGTGCCAGCAGCTTTTTCGGGCAGACTAGCGGGGGGAGCTCCTACGAGCAGTACGTC.

This clonotype has at least ten counts. The CDR3 DNA sequence: TGCGCCAGCGCAATGGGACAGGGGGCCCCCTCGGAGACCCAGTACTTC. Encoded protein: CASAMGQGAPSETQYF. The rearrangement links TRBV5-1 to TRBJ2-5, with 12 positions matching TRBD1. Germline CDR1 and CDR2: SGHRS and YFSETQ. After removal of 7 bases from V and 5 bases from J, the junction contained 12 bases not matched to a gene. The CDR3 is made up of 16 amino acids. The full variable domain, its missing parts supplied by reference TRBV5-1 and TRBJ2-5, is KAGVTQTPRYLIKTRGQQVTLSCSPISGHRSVSWYQQTPGQGLQFLFEYFSETQRNKGNFPGRFSGRQFSNSRSEMNVSTLELGDSALYLCASAMGQGAPSETQYFGPGTRLLVL.

This clonotype occurred many times. This chain connects TRBV5-1 to TRBJ2-6; D is possibly TRBD1 or TRBD2 (5 bases each). Germline CDR1 is SGHRS and CDR2 is YFSETQ. V lost 1 base, J lost 0 bases, and 14 bases lay in between. The CDR3 has 18 residues. CDR3 in amino acids: CASSLWTGQHSGANVLTF. In DNA, the CDR3 is TGCGCCAGCAGCTTGTGGACTGGACAACACTCTGGGGCCAACGTCCTGACTTTC.

In its sample, this clonotype was seen many times. V gene TRBV20-1 combines with J gene TRBJ2-5; 11 bases fit TRBD2. The germline gives CDR1 DFQATT, CDR2 SNEGSKA (reference sequence). This CDR3 is 17 amino acids long. Losses at the gene ends were 3 bases for V and 5 bases for J; bases not matched to a gene: 14. CDR3 coding DNA: TGCAGTGCTAGGGGGGACACTAGCGGGAGTTTCGGCGAGACCCAGTACTTC. This codes for CSARGDTSGSFGETQYF.

This clonotype has just a few counts. The V and J genes are TRBV20-1 and TRBJ1-2, with a tentative D call TRBD1 (5 bases). The germline V and J ends were trimmed by 6 bases and 5 bases, with 22 bases remaining between them. There are 15 residues in the CDR3. Germline values: CDR1 DFQATT, CDR2 SNEGSKA (reference sequence). CDR3 region: CSATRGRAMGYGYTF. CDR3 in DNA: TGCAGTGCCACTAGGGGCAGGGCCATGGGTTATGGCTACACCTTC.

This clonotype was seen ten or more times. This chain connects TRBV5-1 to TRBJ2-2; 10 bases are shared with TRBD2. V trimming: 2 bases; J trimming: 1 base; junction bases outside the gene matches: 2. CDR3 length: 16 residues. The germline V gene encodes CDR1 SGHRS and CDR2 YFSETQ. This CDR3 is CASSLTSGVNTGELFF. The DNA of the CDR3 is TGCGCCAGCAGCTTAACTAGCGGGGTGAACACCGGGGAGCTGTTTTTT.

In its sample, this clonotype was seen many times. The chain links TRBV11-1 to TRBJ2-2; perhaps TRBD2 as D (5 bases). Germline V gives CDR1 SGHAT, CDR2 FQDESV (reference sequence). The CDR3 consists of 17 residues. V was shortened by 1 base and J by 4 bases, with 16 bases between the two germline ends. The CDR3 DNA follows: TGTGCCAGCAGCTTAGGAGTCTGGGAGAAAGGCACCGGGGAGCTGTTTTTT. Amino acid sequence: CASSLGVWEKGTGELFF.

This clonotype was seen repeatedly, ten times or more. The rearrangement links TRBV20-1 to TRBJ1-1; no clear D. The CDR3 has 8 amino acids. In germline, CDR1 is DFQATT, CDR2 SNEGSKA (reference sequence). Deletions cut 6 bases from V and 4 bases from J, with 0 bases between. The CDR3: CSATEAFF. The CDR3 region has the DNA TGCAGTGCCACTGAAGCTTTCTTT.

J is TRBJ2-2 and V is TRBV3-1; D gene uncertain. Deletions cut 0 bases from V and 5 bases from J, with 4 bases between. The germline V gene encodes CDR1 LGHDT and CDR2 YNNKEL (reference sequence). The CDR3 has 13 amino acids. The CDR3 loop reads CASSQDWTGELFF. DNA for the CDR3: TGTGCCAGCAGCCAAGATTGGACCGGGGAGCTGTTTTTT.

A few counts support this clonotype. The J gene is TRBJ2-1, the V gene TRBV7-8; D is ambiguous. Per the germline V gene, CDR1 is SGHVS and CDR2 is FQNEAQ. Between the trimmed V and J ends, which lost 6 bases and 7 bases, there was a span of 22 bases. The CDR3 has 16 amino acids. In nucleotides, the CDR3 is TGTGCCAGCAGTTCAGGCGCAGGACCAGGTTGGAATGAGCAGTTCTTC. Its translation: CASSSGAGPGWNEQFF. Using reference TRBV7-8 and TRBJ2-1 for the parts outside the CDR3, the full variable domain is GAGVSQSPRYKVAKRGQDVALRCDPISGHVSLFWYQQALGQGPEFLTYFQNEAQLDKSGLPSDRFFAERPEGSVSTLKIQRTQQEDSAVYLCASSSGAGPGWNEQFFGPGTRLTVL.

This clonotype was counted many times. The rearrangement links TRBV5-6 to TRBJ2-1; TRBD2 is a possible D gene (7 bases). The CDR3 is made up of 15 amino acids. V lost 2 bases, J lost 5 bases, and 14 bases lay in between. From germline, CDR1 is SGHDT and CDR2 YYEEEE. The CDR3 reads CASSFGGAPNNEQFF. The CDR3 nucleotides are TGTGCCAGCAGCTTTGGGGGGGCTCCGAACAATGAGCAGTTCTTC.

This clonotype occurred many times. The V and J genes are TRBV7-2 and TRBJ1-2, with D possibly matching TRBD1 (5 bases). V was pared by 2 bases and J by 3 bases, with 7 bases between. The CDR3 has 13 amino acids. Per the germline V gene, CDR1 is SGHTA and CDR2 is FQGNSA. CDR3 sequence reads: CASSLIQDYGYTF. Here the CDR3 DNA reads TGTGCCAGCAGCTTAATACAGGACTATGGCTACACCTTC. Full variable domain (remainder filled in from reference TRBV7-2 and TRBJ1-2): GAGVSQSPSNKVTEKGKDVELRCDPISGHTALYWYRQSLGQGLEFLIYFQGNSAPDKSGLPSDRFSAERTGGSVSTLTIQRTQQEDSAVYLCASSLIQDYGYTFGSGTRLTVV.

This clonotype has at least ten counts. J is TRBJ2-1 and V is TRBV5-1; D is uncertain. Germline values: CDR1 SGHRS, CDR2 YFSETQ. This CDR3 spans 16 amino acids. V was trimmed by 0 bases and J by 0 bases, leaving 10 bases between them. This chain's CDR3 is CASSLEGGSSYNEQFF. CDR3 coding DNA: TGCGCCAGCAGCTTGGAGGGCGGTTCCTCCTACAATGAGCAGTTCTTC.

Comments on this clonotype: A clone one base away is much larger, so this may be a read error. The missing conserved phenylalanine or tryptophan at the end of this CDR3 makes a read error likely. This sequence joins TRBV28 and TRBJ2-4, with D possibly TRBD1 on 6 matching bases. The CDR3 covers 19 residues. Trimming stripped 5 bases from V and 0 bases from J, with 23 bases between. CDR1 and CDR2 from the germline V gene are MDHEN and SYDVKM. CDR3 amino acids: CASSPNPNRAHLAKNIQYY. Here the CDR3 DNA reads TGTGCCAGCAGTCCGAATCCTAACAGGGCCCATCTAGCCAAAAACATTCAGTACTAC.

This clonotype occurred a few times. The V call is TRBV12-3 or TRBV12-4, the J call TRBJ2-2; perhaps TRBD2 as D (5 bases). V gave up 7 bases and J gave up 5 bases, with 20 bases separating them. The CDR3 extends over 16 amino acids. Here the CDR3 reads CASTSGEGVRTGELFF. As DNA, the CDR3 is TGTGCCAGCACCTCCGGAGAGGGAGTACGGACCGGGGAGCTGTTTTTT.

The genes are TRBV5-1 and TRBJ2-5; a weak D match, TRBD1 (5 bases). Germline CDR1 and CDR2: SGHRS and YFSETQ. Trimming removed 4 bases from V and 2 bases from J, with 18 bases in between. The CDR3 is 16 residues long. CDR3: CASSRKTQGGQETQYF. In DNA, the CDR3 is TGCGCCAGCAGCCGAAAAACCCAGGGCGGTCAAGAGACCCAGTACTTC. The full variable domain, with the rest looked up from reference TRBV5-1 and TRBJ2-5, is KAGVTQTPRYLIKTRGQQVTLSCSPISGHRSVSWYQQTPGQGLQFLFEYFSETQRNKGNFPGRFSGRQFSNSRSEMNVSTLELGDSALYLCASSRKTQGGQETQYFGPGTRLLVL.

The V call is TRBV12-3 or TRBV12-4, the J call TRBJ1-5; D is perhaps TRBD1 (6 bases). Trimming stripped 5 bases from V and 6 bases from J, with 11 bases between. The CDR3 length is 13 residues. CDR3 region: CASSRTDFQPQHF. In DNA form, the CDR3 reads TGTGCCAGCAGTCGGACAGATTTTCAGCCCCAGCATTTT.

This clonotype was seen many times. The J gene is TRBJ2-2, the V gene TRBV14; TRBD1 matches at 8 bases. CDR3 length: 14 amino acids. The V gene end was trimmed by 0 bases and the J gene end by 7 bases; junction bases not matched to a gene: 1. Per the germline V gene, CDR1 is SGHDN and CDR2 is FVKESK. As DNA, the CDR3 is TGTGCCAGCAGCCAAGAACAGGGGGACGGGGAGCTGTTTTTT. It yields the protein CASSQEQGDGELFF.

The sample holds many counts of this clonotype. This rearrangement joins TRBV20-1 to TRBJ2-1; D unclear. The CDR3 runs 15 residues. V was pared by 3 bases and J by 0 bases, with 12 bases between. The germline CDR1 and CDR2 sequences are DFQATT and SNEGSKA (reference sequence). The CDR3 protein is CSARKTRSSYNEQFF. The CDR3 region has the DNA TGCAGTGCTAGGAAGACAAGAAGCTCCTACAATGAGCAGTTCTTC.

This clonotype has at least ten counts. The genes are TRBV20-1 and TRBJ1-1; 8 nucleotides align to TRBD1. Germline assignment: CDR1 DFQATT and CDR2 SNEGSKA (reference sequence). Trimming cost V 6 bases and J 3 bases; bases outside gene matches: 9. CDR3 length: 14 amino acids. CDR3 DNA sequence: TGCAGTGCGGACGACAGGGGATGCGACACTGAAGCTTTCTTT. It yields the protein CSADDRGCDTEAFF.

V gene TRBV25-1 combines with J gene TRBJ2-7, with D tentatively TRBD2 (6 bases). V gave up 2 bases and J gave up 0 bases, with 8 bases separating them. Germline lookup yields CDR1 MGHDK and CDR2 SYGVNS. The CDR3 sequence is 14 residues long. This CDR3 reads CASSEAGTSYEQYF. The CDR3 nucleotides read TGTGCCAGCAGTGAAGCGGGAACCTCCTACGAGCAGTACTTC.

This clonotype was recorded many times. This chain uses TRBV20-1 with TRBJ2-7, with 13 bases lining up with TRBD2. The CDR3 spans 17 residues. J gave up 7 bases and V 0 bases, and 12 bases lay outside the gene matches. Looked up from germline, CDR1 is DFQATT and CDR2 is SNEGSKA (reference sequence). The CDR3, as DNA: TGCAGTGCTAGAGATGAAGGTGGGACTAGCGGGGCCTGGGAGCAGTACTTC. Amino acid sequence: CSARDEGGTSGAWEQYF.

This clonotype was seen many times. V and J are TRBV5-1 and TRBJ2-5; D may be TRBD1 (6 bases). Germline V CDR1 and CDR2: SGHRS, YFSETQ. This CDR3 region has 14 residues. V was shortened by 4 bases and J by 3 bases, with 13 bases between the two germline ends. The CDR3 here is CASSLTGSKETQYF. DNA of the CDR3: TGCGCCAGCAGCCTGACAGGTTCGAAAGAGACCCAGTACTTC.

Ten or more counts support this clonotype. This sequence joins TRBV9 and TRBJ2-1; D may match TRBD1 or TRBD2 (5 bases each). V was pared by 5 bases and J by 5 bases, with 17 bases between. In germline, CDR1 is SGDLS, CDR2 YYNGEE. This CDR3 has 15 residues. CDR3 bases: TGTGCCAGCAGTGGCGGGCAGGGCCAGAACAATGAGCAGTTCTTC. It translates to CASSGGQGQNNEQFF.

Only a few counts were recorded for this clonotype. The rearrangement links TRBV6-5 to TRBJ1-1; D ambiguous. Germline CDR1 is MNHEY and CDR2 is SVGAGI. The CDR3 contains 12 residues. V dropped 0 bases and J dropped 7 bases, with 6 bases sitting between them. The CDR3, as DNA: TGTGCCAGCAGTTACTCGACGGGTGAAGCTTTCTTT. Translating gives CASSYSTGEAFF.

The sample holds many counts of this clonotype. The gene calls are TRBV3-1 and TRBJ2-5, with a tentative D call TRBD2 (7 bases). This CDR3 spans 22 amino acids. The germline V gene has CDR1 LGHDT and CDR2 YNNKEL (reference sequence). V lost 0 bases and J lost 2, with 31 bases in between. CDR3 amino acids: CASSQDYPTSPRGGGLQETQYF. The CDR3 nucleotides are TGTGCCAGCAGCCAAGATTACCCCACATCCCCACGGGGCGGGGGCTTACAAGAGACCCAGTACTTC.

This chain joins TRBV6-1 and TRBJ2-2, with D tentatively TRBD2 (5 bases). V shed 8 bases and J shed 4 bases, with 14 bases lying between them. This CDR3 contains 14 residues. The V gene's germline CDR1 is MNHNS and CDR2 SASEGT. CDR3 loop: CASSPSIPTGELFF. The CDR3 region has the DNA TGTGCCAGCTCTCCTAGCATACCCACCGGGGAGCTGTTTTTT.